What follows are 2 T cell receptor beta chains derived from one specimen sequenced in a study of shared T cell receptors in the human thymus. Method: immunoSEQ multiplex PCR; TCRdb's copy keeps in-frame clones and lacks some. The repertoire holds about 660,000 clones, with about 89% as singletons. This same sample was also part of a study on human thymus T cells.

The specimen sequenced was thymocytes. The receptors shown here come from a boy under two years old with a congenital heart defect.

V and J are TRBV13 and TRBJ1-2; 8 bases fit TRBD1. The CDR3 is 13 amino acids. Per germline, CDR1 PRHDT and CDR2 FYEKMQ (reference sequence). Trimming at V came to 5 bases and at J to 4 bases, leaving 3 bases not matched to a gene. The CDR3 region is CASSVDRGYGYTF. In DNA form, the CDR3 reads TGTGCCAGCAGCGTCGACAGGGGCTATGGCTACACCTTC.

This clone came up a few times. J is TRBJ2-7 and V is TRBV9; no clear D gene. Germline lookup yields CDR1 SGDLS and CDR2 YYNGEE. V lost 3 bases, J lost 1 base, and 11 bases lay in between. The CDR3 is made up of 14 amino acids. The CDR3, as DNA: TGTGCCAGCAGCGCTGAGGCCTGGTCCTACGAGCAGTACTTC. The encoded protein is CASSAEAWSYEQYF. Complete variable domain (other parts from reference TRBV9 and TRBJ2-7): DSGVTQTPKHLITATGQRVTLRCSPRSGDLSVYWYQQSLDQGLQFLIQYYNGEERAKGNILERFSAQQFPDLHSELNLSSLELGDSALYFCASSAEAWSYEQYFGPGTRLTVT.